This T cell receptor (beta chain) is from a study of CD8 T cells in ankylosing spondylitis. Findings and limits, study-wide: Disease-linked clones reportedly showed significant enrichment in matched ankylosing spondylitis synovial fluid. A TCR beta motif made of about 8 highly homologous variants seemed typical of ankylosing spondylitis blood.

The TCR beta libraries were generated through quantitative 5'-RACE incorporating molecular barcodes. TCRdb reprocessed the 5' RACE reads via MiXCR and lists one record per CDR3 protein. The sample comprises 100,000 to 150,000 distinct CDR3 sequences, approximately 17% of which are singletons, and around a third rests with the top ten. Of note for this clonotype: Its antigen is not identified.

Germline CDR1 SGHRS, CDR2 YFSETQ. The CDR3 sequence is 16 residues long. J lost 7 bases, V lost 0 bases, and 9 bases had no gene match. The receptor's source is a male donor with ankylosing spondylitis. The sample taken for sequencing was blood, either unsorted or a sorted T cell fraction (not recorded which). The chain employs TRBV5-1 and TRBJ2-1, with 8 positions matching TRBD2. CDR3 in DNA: TGCGCCAGCAGCTTGGATTTAGCGGGGCAGACGAATGAGCAGTTCTTC. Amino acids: CASSLDLAGQTNEQFF.